This T cell receptor (beta chain) was sequenced in a study of blood T cell repertoires in COVID-19. The protocol was immunoSEQ multiplex PCR, while the TCRdb copy is restricted to in-frame clones and leaves out a portion. The sample shows approximately 200,000 clones, less than 85% of them seen only once. The CDR3 runs to 13 residues. V was clipped by 3 bases and J by 3 bases; unmatched bases: 5. Germline V gene data show CDR1 as SQVTM and CDR2 as ANQGSEA. The sequenced sample was PBMCs or T cells enriched from blood (not recorded which). The sequence derives from a man in his forties or fifties who had recovered from COVID-19. This chain joins TRBV29-1 and TRBJ2-7; TRBD1 matches at 7 bases. CDR3 sequence (DNA): TGCAGCGTTGACGGGACAGAGGACTACGAGCAGTACTTC. Residues: CSVDGTEDYEQYF.